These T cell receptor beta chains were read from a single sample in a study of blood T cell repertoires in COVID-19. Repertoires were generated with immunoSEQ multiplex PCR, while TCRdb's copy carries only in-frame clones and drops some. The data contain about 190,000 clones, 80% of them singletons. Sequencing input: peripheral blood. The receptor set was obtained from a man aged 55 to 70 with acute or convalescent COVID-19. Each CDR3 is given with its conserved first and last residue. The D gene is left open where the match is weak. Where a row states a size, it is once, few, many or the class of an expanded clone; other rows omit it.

CDR3 protein: CASSSKGQTNTEAFF
CDR3 DNA: TGTGCCAGCAGCTCCAAGGGACAGACGAACACTGAAGCTTTCTTT
D gene: TRBD1
J gene: TRBJ1-1
V gene: TRBV7-8
clone size: NA

CDR3 protein: CASSSTGTDTEAFF
CDR3 DNA: TGTGCCAGTAGTTCAACCGGGACAGACACTGAAGCTTTCTTT
D gene: TRBD1
J gene: TRBJ1-1
V gene: TRBV19
clone size: NA

CDR3 protein: CASSEGLNYGYTF
CDR3 DNA: TGTGCCAGCAGTGAGGGACTGAACTATGGCTACACCTTC
D gene: NA
J gene: TRBJ1-2
V gene: TRBV6-2/TRBV6-3
clone size: NA

CDR3 protein: CASSVGLSTGELFF
CDR3 DNA: TGTGCCAGCAGCGTAGGACTATCGACCGGGGAGCTGTTTTTT
D gene: NA
J gene: TRBJ2-2
V gene: TRBV9
clone size: NA

CDR3 protein: CASSPGQAGGNQPQHF
CDR3 DNA: TGTGCCAGCAGCCCGGGACAGGCGGGTGGCAATCAGCCCCAGCATTTT
D gene: TRBD1
J gene: TRBJ1-5
V gene: TRBV28
clone size: once

CDR3 protein: CASSPGTGKNNEQFF
CDR3 DNA: TGTGCCAGCAGCCCAGGGACAGGGAAAAACAATGAGCAGTTCTTC
D gene: TRBD1
J gene: TRBJ2-1
V gene: TRBV5-5
clone size: NA

CDR3 protein: CASSPGTYYNEQFF
CDR3 DNA: TGTGCCAGCAGTCCCGGGACATACTACAATGAGCAGTTCTTC
D gene: NA
J gene: TRBJ2-1
V gene: TRBV2
clone size: once

CDR3 protein: CASSLGTSGGIDTQYF
CDR3 DNA: TGTGCCAGCAGCTTAGGGACTAGCGGGGGAATCGATACGCAGTATTTT
D gene: TRBD2
J gene: TRBJ2-3
V gene: TRBV7-2
clone size: NA

CDR3 protein: CASYQTGEGEQYF
CDR3 DNA: TGTGCCAGTTACCAGACAGGGGAGGGCGAGCAGTACTTC
D gene: NA
J gene: TRBJ2-7
V gene: TRBV19
clone size: NA

CDR3 protein: CASSLYNTDTQYF
CDR3 DNA: TGTGCCAGCAGCTTGTACAATACAGATACGCAGTATTTT
D gene: NA
J gene: TRBJ2-3
V gene: TRBV5-6
clone size: NA

CDR3 protein: CATSERANQPQHF
CDR3 DNA: TGTGCCACCAGTGAGAGGGCGAATCAGCCCCAGCATTTT
D gene: NA
J gene: TRBJ1-5
V gene: TRBV24-1
clone size: NA

CDR3 protein: CASSRDSFSTGELFF
CDR3 DNA: TGTGCCAGCTCCCGGGACTCATTTTCGACCGGGGAGCTGTTTTTT
D gene: NA
J gene: TRBJ2-2
V gene: TRBV18
clone size: NA

CDR3 protein: CSVEETSGRIDTQYF
CDR3 DNA: TGCAGCGTTGAGGAGACTAGCGGGAGGATAGATACGCAGTATTTT
D gene: TRBD2
J gene: TRBJ2-3
V gene: TRBV29-1
clone size: NA

CDR3 protein: CASSERRSTNEKLFF
CDR3 DNA: TGTGCCAGCAGTGAACGGAGGTCAACTAATGAAAAACTGTTTTTT
D gene: NA
J gene: TRBJ1-4
V gene: TRBV2
clone size: NA

CDR3 protein: CASSHKTENTEAFF
CDR3 DNA: TGTGCCAGCAGCCACAAGACAGAGAACACTGAAGCTTTCTTT
D gene: NA
J gene: TRBJ1-1
V gene: TRBV7-9
clone size: NA

CDR3 protein: CASSLGSGQYQETQYF
CDR3 DNA: TGTGCCAGCAGCTTGGGGTCAGGCCAGTACCAAGAGACCCAGTACTTC
D gene: NA
J gene: TRBJ2-5
V gene: TRBV5-5
clone size: NA

CDR3 protein: CASSSGAEQYF
CDR3 DNA: TGCGCCAGCAGTTCAGGGGCCGAGCAGTACTTC
D gene: NA
J gene: TRBJ2-7
V gene: TRBV10-2
clone size: NA

CDR3 protein: CASSSGQPLYNEQFF
CDR3 DNA: TGCGCCAGCAGCTCGGGACAGCCCCTTTACAATGAGCAGTTCTTC
D gene: TRBD1
J gene: TRBJ2-1
V gene: TRBV5-1
clone size: NA

CDR3 protein: CASSEYPRTGRNRNEQFF
CDR3 DNA: TGTGCCAGCAGTGAGTACCCTCGGACAGGCAGGAATAGGAATGAGCAGTTCTTC
D gene: TRBD1
J gene: TRBJ2-1
V gene: TRBV25-1
clone size: NA

CDR3 protein: CASSQVTGGGTEAFF
CDR3 DNA: TGCGCCAGCAGCCAGGTCACAGGGGGTGGCACTGAAGCTTTCTTT
D gene: TRBD1
J gene: TRBJ1-1
V gene: TRBV4-3
clone size: once

CDR3 protein: CASSSGLGTPYEQYF
CDR3 DNA: TGTGCCAGCAGTTCGGGACTAGGTACCCCCTACGAGCAGTACTTC
D gene: TRBD2
J gene: TRBJ2-7
V gene: TRBV6-5
clone size: NA

CDR3 protein: CSVELGEGTDTQYF
CDR3 DNA: TGCAGCGTTGAATTGGGAGAGGGAACAGATACGCAGTATTTT
D gene: NA
J gene: TRBJ2-3
V gene: TRBV29-1
clone size: few

CDR3 protein: CSVGGYYGYTF
CDR3 DNA: TGCAGCGTTGGAGGGTACTATGGCTACACCTTC
D gene: NA
J gene: TRBJ1-2
V gene: TRBV29-1
clone size: many

CDR3 protein: CASSYGSGAGNTIYF
CDR3 DNA: TGTGCCAGCAGTTACGGTTCAGGGGCTGGAAACACCATATATTTT
D gene: NA
J gene: TRBJ1-3
V gene: TRBV6-5
clone size: NA

CDR3 protein: CASSLLKMTGDYGYTF
CDR3 DNA: TGTGCCAGCAGCTTATTGAAAATGACAGGGGACTATGGCTACACCTTC
D gene: TRBD1
J gene: TRBJ1-2
V gene: TRBV5-4
clone size: NA

CDR3 protein: CASSQPFNRGNQPQHF
CDR3 DNA: TGTGCCAGCAGTCAACCCTTTAACAGGGGCAATCAGCCCCAGCATTTT
D gene: NA
J gene: TRBJ1-5
V gene: TRBV6-2/TRBV6-3
clone size: NA

CDR3 protein: CASSYSQIFAEAFF
CDR3 DNA: TGTGCCAGCAGTTACTCCCAGATCTTCGCTGAAGCTTTCTTT
D gene: NA
J gene: TRBJ1-1
V gene: TRBV6-5
clone size: NA

CDR3 protein: CASSLSGSNQPQHF
CDR3 DNA: TGTGCCAGCAGCTTAAGCGGTAGCAATCAGCCCCAGCATTTT
D gene: NA
J gene: TRBJ1-5
V gene: TRBV11-1
clone size: NA

CDR3 protein: CASSLIAYGYTF
CDR3 DNA: TGTGCCAGCAGCTTGATAGCTTATGGCTACACCTTC
D gene: NA
J gene: TRBJ1-2
V gene: TRBV5-6
clone size: NA

CDR3 protein: CSASSDTYEQYF
CDR3 DNA: TGCAGTGCTAGTTCTGACACTTACGAGCAGTACTTC
D gene: NA
J gene: TRBJ2-7
V gene: TRBV20-1
clone size: NA

CDR3 protein: CASSQDQGRNNQPQHF
CDR3 DNA: TGCGCCAGCAGCCAAGATCAGGGTAGAAACAATCAGCCCCAGCATTTT
D gene: NA
J gene: TRBJ1-5
V gene: TRBV4-1
clone size: NA

CDR3 protein: CASSQGMGTMYGYTF
CDR3 DNA: TGTGCCAGCAGCCAAGGTATGGGGACTATGTATGGCTACACCTTC
D gene: NA
J gene: TRBJ1-2
V gene: TRBV5-4
clone size: NA

CDR3 protein: CASSGTGGTEAFF
CDR3 DNA: TGTGCCAGCAGCGGGACAGGGGGCACTGAAGCTTTCTTT
D gene: TRBD1
J gene: TRBJ1-1
V gene: TRBV9
clone size: few

CDR3 protein: CASSLSGVGETQYF
CDR3 DNA: TGTGCCAGCAGCTTATCCGGGGTTGGGGAGACCCAGTACTTC
D gene: NA
J gene: TRBJ2-5
V gene: TRBV7-3
clone size: NA

CDR3 protein: CASSPRRGSYEQYF
CDR3 DNA: TGCGCCAGCAGTCCTCGGCGGGGGTCATACGAGCAGTACTTC
D gene: TRBD2
J gene: TRBJ2-7
V gene: TRBV23-1
clone size: NA

CDR3 protein: CASSTQGSSYNEQFF
CDR3 DNA: TGTGCCAGCAGCACACAGGGTAGCTCCTACAATGAGCAGTTCTTC
D gene: NA
J gene: TRBJ2-1
V gene: TRBV11-3
clone size: NA

CDR3 protein: CASSQGWGLAGGPFTDTQYF
CDR3 DNA: TGTGCCAGCAGCCAAGGTTGGGGACTAGCGGGGGGGCCTTTCACAGATACGCAGTATTTT
D gene: TRBD2
J gene: TRBJ2-3
V gene: TRBV14
clone size: NA

CDR3 protein: CSVVGLAGSYEQYF
CDR3 DNA: TGCAGCGTTGTTGGACTAGCGGGAAGCTACGAGCAGTACTTC
D gene: TRBD2
J gene: TRBJ2-7
V gene: TRBV29-1
clone size: NA

CDR3 protein: CASIRYSNQPQHF
CDR3 DNA: TGTGCCAGCATCCGCTATAGCAATCAGCCCCAGCATTTT
D gene: NA
J gene: TRBJ1-5
V gene: TRBV6-5
clone size: NA

CDR3 protein: CASRTPGQGVTGELFF
CDR3 DNA: TGTGCCAGCAGAACCCCGGGACAGGGGGTCACCGGGGAGCTGTTTTTT
D gene: TRBD1
J gene: TRBJ2-2
V gene: TRBV2
clone size: many

CDR3 protein: CAWSVRPSGRSYNEQFF
CDR3 DNA: TGTGCCTGGAGTGTACGCCCTAGCGGGAGATCCTACAATGAGCAGTTCTTC
D gene: TRBD2
J gene: TRBJ2-1
V gene: TRBV30
clone size: NA

CDR3 protein: CASSDPRDREAPFEQYF
CDR3 DNA: TGTGCCAGCAGCGACCCCCGGGACAGGGAGGCACCGTTCGAGCAGTACTTC
D gene: TRBD1
J gene: TRBJ2-7
V gene: TRBV9
clone size: NA

CDR3 protein: CASSSGQFPAAGELFF
CDR3 DNA: TGTGCCAGCAGCTCCGGACAGTTCCCTGCTGCCGGGGAGCTGTTTTTT
D gene: NA
J gene: TRBJ2-2
V gene: TRBV7-9
clone size: NA

CDR3 protein: CASSFPTGSLQRYTF
CDR3 DNA: TGTGCCAGCAGTTTCCCTACAGGGTCTCTACAGAGGTACACCTTC
D gene: NA
J gene: TRBJ1-2
V gene: TRBV28
clone size: few

CDR3 protein: CASSLNTGEAEAFF
CDR3 DNA: TGTGCCAGCAGCTTAAACACAGGGGAAGCTGAAGCTTTCTTT
D gene: TRBD1
J gene: TRBJ1-1
V gene: TRBV7-9
clone size: once

CDR3 protein: CAISERTGARPNYGYTF
CDR3 DNA: TGTGCCATCAGTGAACGGACAGGGGCAAGGCCTAACTATGGCTACACCTTC
D gene: TRBD1
J gene: TRBJ1-2
V gene: TRBV10-3
clone size: NA

CDR3 protein: CASSGDSMNTEAFF
CDR3 DNA: TGTGCCAGCAGTGGGGACAGTATGAACACTGAAGCTTTCTTT
D gene: TRBD1
J gene: TRBJ1-1
V gene: TRBV2
clone size: NA

CDR3 protein: CASSLRTSGATDTQYF
CDR3 DNA: TGTGCCAGCAGCTTAAGGACTAGCGGGGCCACAGATACGCAGTATTTT
D gene: TRBD2
J gene: TRBJ2-3
V gene: TRBV7-8
clone size: NA

CDR3 protein: CASSFLSTGKRYTF
CDR3 DNA: TGTGCCAGCAGTTTCCTTTCGACAGGGAAGCGCTACACCTTC
D gene: TRBD1
J gene: TRBJ1-2
V gene: TRBV28
clone size: NA

CDR3 protein: CASGVGLAGVGQYF
CDR3 DNA: TGTGCCAGCGGGGTGGGACTAGCGGGAGTAGGACAGTACTTC
D gene: TRBD2
J gene: TRBJ2-7
V gene: TRBV2
clone size: once

CDR3 protein: CASSLAPDRPRETQYF
CDR3 DNA: TGTGCCAGCAGCTTGGCGCCAGACAGGCCAAGGGAGACCCAGTACTTC
D gene: NA
J gene: TRBJ2-5
V gene: TRBV5-4
clone size: NA

CDR3 protein: CASSSGGGWSTDTQYF
CDR3 DNA: TGTGCCAGCAGCTCAGGCGGGGGGTGGAGCACAGATACGCAGTATTTT
D gene: TRBD2
J gene: TRBJ2-3
V gene: TRBV7-8
clone size: once

CDR3 protein: CAINPTGTGTEAFF
CDR3 DNA: TGTGCCATCAATCCAACCGGGACAGGGACAGAAGCTTTCTTT
D gene: TRBD1
J gene: TRBJ1-1
V gene: TRBV10-3
clone size: NA

CDR3 protein: CASSSNQGEQFF
CDR3 DNA: TGCGCCAGCAGCTCCAACCAGGGTGAGCAGTTCTTC
D gene: NA
J gene: TRBJ2-1
V gene: TRBV5-1
clone size: few